This TCR beta chain was sequenced for a study of blood T cells in healthy people across ages. This clonotype has a handful of counts. A sample-barcoded 5' primer and a J-beta primer mix were used in a second PCR of roughly 6 to 11 cycles. Each cDNA molecule, via a template-switch adaptor with 12 random nucleotides, was tagged. TCRdb re-called the 5' RACE reads through MiXCR, storing one row per CDR3 protein. In the table there are about 730,000 distinct CDR3 sequences, about 42% of which are singletons. This receptor was identified in an older woman in good health. Sequenced material: blood.

The CDR3 DNA is TGTGCCAGCAGTAAGGGACTAGCGGGAGTCTCAGATACGCAGTATTTT. Its protein is CASSKGLAGVSDTQYF. The V gene is TRBV7-8, the J gene TRBJ2-3; 14 positions match TRBD2. The CDR3 is 16 amino acids. The germline gives CDR1 SGHVS, CDR2 FQNEAQ. V lost 6 bases and J lost 4; bases outside the gene matches: 6.